These 20 T cell receptor beta chains share one sample of origin, sequenced in a study of T cell responses to AZD1222 COVID-19 vaccine. Assay used: immunoSEQ multiplex PCR; TCRdb lists only in-frame clones, some missing. Of 85,000 to 120,000 clones listed, around 87% are singletons. Sequenced material: peripheral blood, taken on day 0 of AZD1222 vaccination. These receptors were obtained from an adult in good health.

V usage is TRBV9 and J usage is TRBJ2-3; no clear D. The CDR3 length is 15 residues. The V end lost 0 bases, the J end lost 0 bases, and 8 bases lay between the germline ends. From germline, CDR1 is SGDLS and CDR2 YYNGEE. The CDR3 reads CASSVAASSTDTQYF. CDR3 DNA: TGTGCCAGCAGCGTAGCCGCGTCCAGCACAGATACGCAGTATTTT.

The gene calls are TRBV6-2 or TRBV6-3 and TRBJ2-1; 11 bases are shared with TRBD1. The CDR3 has 15 amino acids. The V gene end was trimmed by 0 bases and the J gene end by 7 bases; junction bases not matched to a gene: 2. Germline lookup yields CDR1 MNHEY and CDR2 SVGEGT. CDR3 DNA: TGTGCCAGCAGTTACTCCGGGACAGGGGGGAATGAGCAGTTCTTC. Translation: CASSYSGTGGNEQFF.

The gene calls are TRBV7-2 and TRBJ1-6, with 7 nucleotides matching TRBD1. CDR1 SGHTA and CDR2 FQGNSA come from the germline V gene. The CDR3 length is 14 residues. Trimming removed 5 bases from V and 10 bases from J; junction bases left unmatched: 8. The CDR3 loop is CASSPRQGGSPLHF. The CDR3 DNA is TGTGCCAGCAGCCCACGACAGGGTGGATCACCCCTCCACTTT.

This chain joins TRBV2 and TRBJ1-5; TRBD1 matches 9 bases. There are 16 residues in the CDR3. The junction had 11 bases not matched to a gene; V was cut back by 6 bases and J by 5 bases. Germline V gene data show CDR1 as SNHLY and CDR2 as FYNNEI. CDR3 protein: CASSGRDRVFDQPQHF. The CDR3 DNA follows: TGTGCCAGCAGCGGCCGGGACAGGGTATTTGATCAGCCCCAGCATTTT.

The V call is TRBV29-1, the J call TRBJ1-1; 7 nucleotides agree with TRBD1. Germline V gene data show CDR1 as SQVTM and CDR2 as ANQGSEA. V dropped 4 bases and J dropped 4; count of bases not matched to a gene: 6. There are 13 residues in the CDR3. The CDR3 loop reads CSVGTGGGTEAFF. For the CDR3, the DNA is TGCAGCGTTGGGACAGGCGGAGGCACTGAAGCTTTCTTT.

The chain has TRBV7-9 and TRBJ1-2, with a weak D call TRBD1 (6 bases). In germline, CDR1 is SEHNR, CDR2 FQNEAQ (reference sequence). The V end lost 1 base, the J end lost 5 bases, and 14 bases lay between the germline ends. The CDR3 contains 15 residues. CDR3 protein: CASSLESGVEYGYTF. CDR3 nucleotides: TGTGCCAGCAGCTTAGAGTCAGGGGTAGAGTATGGCTACACCTTC.

The chain uses TRBV11-2 and TRBJ2-3; unclear D gene. Trimming removed 1 base at V and 1 base at J, with 12 bases between. This CDR3 is 16 amino acids long. Germline CDR1 reads SGHAT; CDR2 reads FQNNGV. For the CDR3, the DNA is TGTGCCAGCAGCTTAGGTGCAATCCAAGGCACAGATACGCAGTATTTT. Protein: CASSLGAIQGTDTQYF.

The V call is TRBV27, the J call TRBJ1-1, with D uncertain. The CDR3 consists of 14 residues. From germline, CDR1 is MNHEY and CDR2 SMNVEV (reference sequence). V shed 7 bases and J shed 7 bases, with 19 bases lying between them. The CDR3, as DNA: TGTGCCAGCACCAAACGGGGTGGGCTGGGTGAAGCTTTCTTT. Amino acid sequence: CASTKRGGLGEAFF.

The chain has TRBV11-2 and TRBJ2-7, with D possibly TRBD2 on 6 matching bases. There are 15 residues in the CDR3. The germline V and J ends were trimmed by 5 bases and 7 bases, with 21 bases remaining between them. The germline V gene has CDR1 SGHAT and CDR2 FQNNGV. CDR3 nucleotide sequence: TGTGCCAGCAGCCATGCGGGGCAGCTTGCTACGGAGCAGTACTTC. It specifies CASSHAGQLATEQYF.

The genes are TRBV6-2 or TRBV6-3 and TRBJ1-6; D call uncertain. V was cut by 6 bases and J by 15 bases, with 12 bases left in between. The CDR3 totals 11 residues. Germline values: CDR1 MNHEY, CDR2 SVGEGT. In nucleotides, the CDR3 is TGTGCCAGCAGCCTACAAGGGCTCCTCCACTTT. Translated: CASSLQGLLHF.

The CDR3 here is CASSTTGGFYNEQFF. The DNA of the CDR3 is TGTGCCAGCAGCACTACAGGGGGGTTCTACAATGAGCAGTTCTTC. J is TRBJ2-1 and V is TRBV28; TRBD1 aligns across 8 bases. Germline CDR1 reads MDHEN; CDR2 reads SYDVKM. The V gene end was trimmed by 6 bases and the J gene end by 3 bases; junction bases not matched to a gene: 7. The length of the CDR3 is 15 residues.

This sequence joins TRBV28 and TRBJ1-5; a weak D match, TRBD1 (5 bases). Germline V gene lookup returns CDR1 MDHEN and CDR2 SYDVKM. V was shortened by 10 bases and J by 4 bases, with 17 bases between the two germline ends. This CDR3 contains 14 residues. Here the CDR3 reads CAITSGPTNQPQHF. The CDR3 coding sequence is TGTGCCATCACCTCGGGACCGACTAATCAGCCCCAGCATTTT. Drawing the rest from reference TRBV28 and TRBJ1-5, the complete variable domain is DVKVTQSSRYLVKRTGEKVFLECVQDMDHENMFWYRQDPGLGLRLIYFSYDVKMKEKGDIPEGYSVSREKKERFSLILESASTNQTSMYLCAITSGPTNQPQHFGDGTRLSIL.

This rearrangement joins TRBV9 to TRBJ2-5; 14 bases are a match to TRBD2. The germline V gene encodes CDR1 SGDLS and CDR2 YYNGEE. The CDR3 runs to 18 residues. V shed 0 bases, J shed 5 bases, and the junction held 9 bases outside the gene matches. In DNA form, the CDR3 reads TGTGCCAGCAGCGTAGCTGGGGGACTAGCGGGAGTGTCGGAGACCCAGTACTTC. Encoded protein: CASSVAGGLAGVSETQYF.

This rearrangement joins TRBV19 to TRBJ1-1; D is uncertain. The CDR3 length is 14 residues. From germline, CDR1 is LNHDA and CDR2 SQIVND (reference sequence). Trimming stripped 8 bases from V and 1 base from J, with 14 bases between. Written as DNA, the CDR3 is TGTGCCAGTTTGGGGTATGACGGGAACACTGAAGCTTTCTTT. It specifies CASLGYDGNTEAFF. The variable domain in full, with the rest retrieved from reference TRBV19 and TRBJ1-1, is DGGITQSPKYLFRKEGQNVTLSCEQNLNHDAMYWYRQDPGQGLRLIYYSQIVNDFQKGDIAEGYSVSREKKESFPLTVTSAQKNPTAFYLCASLGYDGNTEAFFGQGTRLTVV.

The rearrangement joins TRBV6-2 or TRBV6-3 to TRBJ2-2; TRBD2 matches at 7 bases. V gave up 0 bases and J gave up 1 base; unmatched junction bases: 14. Germline CDR1 MNHEY, CDR2 SVGEGT. The CDR3 spans 20 residues. The CDR3 DNA sequence: TGTGCCAGCAGTTACTCGTATTTTCGTTTGGGGAGGGAGAACACCGGGGAGCTGTTTTTT. Its protein is CASSYSYFRLGRENTGELFF.

J is TRBJ1-6 and V is TRBV6-5; no firm D call. Germline V gene lookup returns CDR1 MNHEY and CDR2 SVGAGI. The CDR3 is 14 residues long. V lost 6 bases, J lost 0 bases, and 6 bases lay in between. In DNA, the CDR3 is TGTGCCAGCAGACGGATCTCCTATAATTCACCCCTCCACTTT. The encoded protein is CASRRISYNSPLHF.

V usage is TRBV4-2 and J usage is TRBJ2-2; D unclear. This CDR3 comprises 14 residues. Trimming shortened V by 0 bases and J by 7 bases, and 9 bases separated the two germline ends. Per the germline V gene, CDR1 is LGHNA and CDR2 is YNFKEQ. The CDR3 bases are TGTGCCAGCAGCCAAGAGCTCCAATACGGGGAGCTGTTTTTT. It yields the protein CASSQELQYGELFF.

This rearrangement joins TRBV6-2 or TRBV6-3 to TRBJ2-3; no firm D call. V was pared by 6 bases and J by 1 base, with 8 bases between. CDR1 is MNHEY, CDR2 SVGEGT, per germline. The length of the CDR3 is 13 residues. In DNA, the CDR3 is TGTGCCAGCAGCCAGTCGGGCACAGATACGCAGTATTTT. Translating it yields CASSQSGTDTQYF.

V is TRBV2 and J is TRBJ1-5; D uncertain. Germline V gives CDR1 SNHLY, CDR2 FYNNEI. The CDR3 loop spans 13 amino acids. The ends were cut back, 5 bases at V and 9 bases at J, with 14 bases in the middle. CDR3 in amino acids: CASSQQIEGPQHF. CDR3 coding DNA: TGTGCCAGCAGTCAACAAATCGAGGGGCCCCAGCATTTT.

The chain links TRBV12-3 or TRBV12-4 to TRBJ2-5; D not resolved. The CDR3 covers 13 residues. The V gene lost 2 bases and the J gene lost 7 bases, with 11 bases spanning the gap. In DNA, the CDR3 is TGTGCCAGCAGTTTATCGGTAGCACGGACCCAGTACTTC. It is translated as CASSLSVARTQYF.